This entry lists 30 T cell receptor beta chains sequenced from one sample in a study of cytotoxic CD8 clonotypes in ibrutinib-treated CLL. The repertoire was sequenced with immunoSEQ multiplex PCR; TCRdb's copy has only in-frame clones and lacks some. The table lists about 160,000 clones, about four fifths of them singletons. The source material was PBMCs, sampled after 12 months of ibrutinib treatment. Receptor source: a human donor with chronic lymphocytic leukemia.

In the case of this clone: The conserved closing phenylalanine or tryptophan is absent in this CDR3, likely reflecting a read error. The chain combines TRBV6-1 with TRBJ1-4; D is unresolved. V lost 1 base and J 3 bases, leaving 12 bases between the germline ends. In germline, CDR1 is MNHNS, CDR2 SASEGT. The CDR3 runs to 16 residues. DNA for the CDR3: TGTGCCAGCAGTGAAGTAATCCAGTTAGCTAATGAAAAACTGTTTCTT. Translated, it gives CASSEVIQLANEKLFL.

The CDR3 sequence is CASSSGQGNNEQFF. The CDR3 nucleotides are TGTGCCAGTAGTAGCGGACAGGGAAACAATGAGCAGTTCTTC. The chain recombines TRBV19 with TRBJ2-1, with 8 bases aligning to TRBD1. Germline V gene data show CDR1 as LNHDA and CDR2 as SQIVND (reference sequence). The CDR3 sequence is 14 residues long. V dropped 4 bases and J dropped 5; count of bases not matched to a gene: 4.

The chain is built from TRBV5-3 and TRBJ1-5; 9 bases agree with TRBD1. TRBV5-3 is noted as an ORF with a role that remains uncertain. This CDR3 is built from 14 residues. The V and J ends lost 4 bases and 7 bases, in that order; junction bases with no gene match: 6. The CDR3 region is CARSQGQGKQPQHF. Here the CDR3 DNA reads TGTGCCAGAAGCCAGGGACAGGGTAAACAGCCCCAGCATTTT.

This clone was detected only once. The chain combines TRBV4-2 with TRBJ2-3; TRBD1 is a possible D gene (6 bases). V was cut by 6 bases and J by 2 bases, with 15 bases left in between. Germline-derived CDR1 and CDR2 are LGHNA and YNFKEQ. CDR3 size: 15 residues. Here the CDR3 DNA reads TGTGCCAGCAGACCTACGACAGGACCCACAGATACGCAGTATTTT. Translated: CASRPTTGPTDTQYF.

This chain links TRBV7-9 with TRBJ1-5; D may be TRBD1 (5 bases). The V end was cut by 5 bases, the J end by 10 bases, with 15 bases between. The CDR3 is 13 residues long. Germline V gene data show CDR1 as SEHNR and CDR2 as FQNEAQ (reference sequence). The CDR3 sequence: CASSPLGEGPQHF. In nucleotides, the CDR3 is TGTGCCAGCAGCCCGCTGGGGGAGGGCCCCCAGCATTTT.

The genes are TRBV19 and TRBJ2-7; 9 bases agree with TRBD1. Germline trimming cut 1 base from V and 2 bases from J; bases unmatched to any gene: 3. Looked up from germline, CDR1 is LNHDA and CDR2 is SQIVND (reference sequence). The CDR3 contains 15 residues. The CDR3 coding sequence is TGTGCCAGTAGTATAGGCGGACAGGGGACCTACGAGCAGTACTTC. Its protein is CASSIGGQGTYEQYF.

This rearrangement joins TRBV7-2 to TRBJ2-5; D is unclear. Germline loops: CDR1 SGHTA, CDR2 FQGNSA. This CDR3 comprises 13 residues. V shed 4 bases and J shed 5 bases, with 11 bases lying between them. In DNA, the CDR3 is TGTGCCAGCAGCTCTATACTTGACGAGACCCAGTACTTC. Encoded protein: CASSSILDETQYF.

This chain joins TRBV7-2 and TRBJ2-4, with 7 bases identical to TRBD2. Germline V gives CDR1 SGHTA, CDR2 FQGNSA. V gave up 4 bases and J gave up 1 base; unmatched junction bases: 16. The CDR3 length is 19 residues. Here the CDR3 DNA reads TGTGCCAGCAGCTCCCCAGCGGGACCTCAACACGGCGCCAAAAACATTCAGTACTTC. Amino acid sequence: CASSSPAGPQHGAKNIQYF.

The J gene is TRBJ2-7, the V gene TRBV6-6; 7 positions agree with TRBD1. Germline loops: CDR1 MNHNY, CDR2 SVGAGI (reference sequence). J lost 5 bases, V lost 9 bases, and 4 bases had no gene match. This CDR3 is built from 11 residues. DNA for the CDR3: TGTGCCAGTAGTACAGGGGACGAGCAGTACTTC. Translating gives CASSTGDEQYF.

The genes are TRBV18 and TRBJ2-3; 11 bases fit TRBD2. CDR1 KGHSH and CDR2 LQKENI come from the germline V gene. V dropped 0 bases and J dropped 11; count of bases not matched to a gene: 13. The CDR3 length is 17 residues. The CDR3 region has the DNA TGTGCCAGCTCACCACCAACTAGCGGGAGCCGAGCAGGCCGGCAGTATTTT. This gives the protein CASSPPTSGSRAGRQYF.

V is TRBV27 and J is TRBJ2-1; 14 bases are a match to TRBD2. Looked up from germline, CDR1 is MNHEY and CDR2 is SMNVEV (reference sequence). The V segment lost 5 bases and the J segment 6 bases; nucleotides outside the gene matches: 6. The CDR3 sequence is 16 residues long. In DNA, the CDR3 is TGTGCCAGCAGTCTACCGACTAGCGGGAGGGCCAATGAGCAGTTCTTC. Translation gives CASSLPTSGRANEQFF.

This chain joins TRBV5-5 and TRBJ2-7, with 7 bases that match TRBD1. J gave up 2 bases and V 5 bases, and 7 bases lay outside the gene matches. The V gene's germline CDR1 is SGHKS and CDR2 YYEKEE (reference sequence). The CDR3 is 14 residues long. CDR3 DNA: TGTGCCAGCAGGTCGCAGACAGGGCCCTACGAGCAGTACTTC. This encodes CASRSQTGPYEQYF.

The chain combines TRBV9 with TRBJ1-4, with a weak D call TRBD1 (5 bases). The CDR3 is made up of 14 amino acids. CDR1 is SGDLS, CDR2 YYNGEE, per germline. V was pared by 0 bases and J by 6 bases, with 9 bases between. CDR3 sequence reads: CASSVEGTDEKLFF. The CDR3 DNA sequence: TGTGCCAGCAGCGTAGAGGGGACGGATGAAAAACTGTTTTTT.

This CDR3 reads CASSWGGQKQPQHF. In DNA, the CDR3 is TGTGCCAGCAGCTGGGGGGGGCAGAAGCAGCCCCAGCATTTT. The chain uses TRBV7-9 and TRBJ1-5; the D gene is possibly TRBD1 (6 bases). The CDR3 has 14 residues. Between the trimmed V and J ends, which lost 4 bases and 7 bases, there was a span of 14 bases. Germline assignment: CDR1 SEHNR and CDR2 FQNEAQ (reference sequence). Based on the CDR3 plus reference TRBV7-9 and TRBJ1-5, the full variable domain is DTGVSQNPRHKITKRGQNVTFRCDPISEHNRLYWYRQTLGQGPEFLTYFQNEAQLEKSRLLSDRFSAERPKGSFSTLEIQRTEQGDSAMYLCASSWGGQKQPQHFGDGTRLSIL.

The sample holds a few counts of this clone. This rearrangement joins TRBV18 to TRBJ1-2, with 9 nucleotides matching TRBD1. J was trimmed by 2 bases and V by 3 bases; bases with no gene match: 1. Germline values: CDR1 KGHSH, CDR2 LQKENI. The CDR3 runs to 14 residues. The CDR3 nucleotides are TGTGCCAGCTCACCGGGACAGGGAAACTATGGCTACACCTTC. Protein: CASSPGQGNYGYTF.

V and J are TRBV13 and TRBJ2-1; 8 positions agree with TRBD2. The CDR3 is 14 amino acids. Trimming removed 1 base from V and 7 bases from J; junction bases left unmatched: 3. CDR1 is PRHDT and CDR2 is FYEKMQ in the germline V gene (reference sequence). The CDR3 sequence: CASSLVGLVNEQFF. CDR3 in DNA: TGTGCCAGCAGCTTAGTGGGACTAGTAAATGAGCAGTTCTTC. The full variable domain, rest sourced from reference TRBV13 and TRBJ2-1, is AAGVIQSPRHLIKEKRETATLKCYPIPRHDTVYWYQQGPGQDPQFLISFYEKMQSDKGSIPDRFSAQQFSDYHSELNMSSLELGDSALYFCASSLVGLVNEQFFGPGTRLTVL.

This sequence joins TRBV25-1 and TRBJ1-2; the D gene is possibly TRBD1 (5 bases). The germline V gene has CDR1 MGHDK and CDR2 SYGVNS. The CDR3 is 14 residues long. V was cut by 2 bases and J by 4 bases, with 11 bases left in between. The CDR3 DNA reads as TGTGCCAGCAGTGAAGGGGGTGATGTCTATGGCTACACCTTC. Amino acid sequence: CASSEGGDVYGYTF.

This clone was recorded only once. The genes are TRBV7-9 and TRBJ2-3, with D perhaps matching TRBD1 (6 bases). The CDR3 spans 16 residues. The germline V gene has CDR1 SEHNR and CDR2 FQNEAQ (reference sequence). The ends were cut back, 6 bases at V and 5 bases at J, with 21 bases in the middle. CDR3 region: CASRETSGAFRDTQYF. DNA of the CDR3: TGTGCCAGCAGGGAGACTTCAGGGGCGTTTAGAGATACGCAGTATTTT.

The chain couples TRBV15 to TRBJ1-5; D is unresolved. CDR1 LNHNV and CDR2 YYDKDF come from the germline V gene (reference sequence). V was cut by 4 bases and J by 1 base, with 11 bases left in between. The CDR3 is 15 residues long. The chain's CDR3 is CATSMDPASNQPQHF. The CDR3 DNA reads TGTGCCACCAGCATGGACCCGGCGAGCAATCAGCCCCAGCATTTT. The variable domain in full, with the rest retrieved from reference TRBV15 and TRBJ1-5, is DAMVIQNPRYQVTQFGKPVTLSCSQTLNHNVMYWYQQKSSQAPKLLFHYYDKDFNNEADTPDNFQSRRPNTSFCFLDIRSPGLGDTAMYLCATSMDPASNQPQHFGDGTRLSIL.

The chain couples TRBV4-3 to TRBJ2-1; 8 bases are shared with TRBD2. Germline CDR1 LGHNA, CDR2 YSLEER. The CDR3 is 17 residues long. The J segment lost 6 bases and the V segment lost 1 base, leaving 11 bases of the junction unmatched. The CDR3 loop is CASSQAVERERGNEQFF. Written as DNA, the CDR3 is TGCGCCAGCAGCCAAGCCGTGGAGCGGGAGAGGGGCAATGAGCAGTTCTTC.

This chain uses TRBV18 with TRBJ2-5; tentative D call: TRBD2 (6 bases). TRBJ2-7 explains the end of the DNA better; the J call may be wrong. The CDR3 has 15 amino acids. Per the germline V gene, CDR1 is KGHSH and CDR2 is LQKENI. CDR3 DNA: TGTGCCAGCTCACCTGCCGTCGGAGGGACCTACGAGCAGTACTTC. This gives the protein CASSPAVGGTYEQYF.

Written as DNA, the CDR3 is TGTGCCAGCAGTTTGGGGGACTACCACAGGAACACCGGGGAGCTGTTTTTT. This codes for CASSLGDYHRNTGELFF. The J gene is TRBJ2-2, the V gene TRBV28, with TRBD2 identical over 7 bases. V lost 3 bases and J lost 1; bases outside the gene matches: 8. The CDR3 covers 17 residues. From germline, CDR1 is MDHEN and CDR2 SYDVKM.

This chain connects TRBV5-1 to TRBJ2-3; D is unresolved. The V and J ends lost 0 bases and 4 bases respectively, with 6 bases between them. CDR1 and CDR2 from the germline V gene are SGHRS and YFSETQ. The CDR3 loop spans 13 amino acids. In DNA, the CDR3 is TGCGCCAGCAGCTTGGCTACCTCAGATACGCAGTATTTT. The encoded protein is CASSLATSDTQYF.

The chain carries TRBV5-6 and TRBJ1-5; D gene ambiguous. This CDR3 comprises 12 residues. V was clipped by 0 bases and J by 6 bases, with 4 bases between them. CDR1 and CDR2 from the germline V gene are SGHDT and YYEEEE. The CDR3 here is CASSLVGQPQHF. The CDR3 DNA reads TGTGCCAGCAGCTTGGTGGGTCAGCCCCAGCATTTT.

The rearrangement joins TRBV7-2 to TRBJ2-1; 9 bases fit TRBD1. The germline gives CDR1 SGHTA, CDR2 FQGNSA. V lost 8 bases, J lost 8 bases, and 10 bases stayed unmatched. This CDR3 is 14 amino acids long. The chain's CDR3 is CASGESGTGYEQFF. The CDR3 region has the DNA TGTGCCAGCGGAGAATCCGGGACAGGGTATGAGCAGTTCTTC.

The V and J genes are TRBV7-2 and TRBJ2-3, with 8 bases aligning to TRBD2. The CDR3 totals 13 residues. Germline assignment: CDR1 SGHTA and CDR2 FQGNSA. The CDR3 spells CAHSGGPGDTQYF. CDR3 nucleotide sequence: TGTGCGCACTCGGGGGGGCCCGGAGATACGCAGTATTTT.

V gene TRBV30 combines with J gene TRBJ1-4, with D tentatively TRBD1 (5 bases). This CDR3 is 14 amino acids long. Germline CDR1 reads GTSNPN; CDR2 reads SVGIG (reference sequence). Trimming took 0 bases from V and 8 from J, leaving 13 bases between them. The chain's CDR3 is CAWSVGVRAEKLFF. The CDR3 bases are TGTGCCTGGAGTGTAGGGGTTCGGGCCGAAAAACTGTTTTTT. Full variable domain (missing parts from reference TRBV30 and TRBJ1-4): SQTIHQWPATLVQPVGSPLSLECTVEGTSNPNLYWYRQAAGRGLQLLFYSVGIGQISSEVPQNLSASRPQDRQFILSSKKLLLSDSGFYLCAWSVGVRAEKLFFGSGTQLSVL.

In its sample, this clone was seen once. This chain links TRBV7-2 with TRBJ2-3; D is undetermined. The CDR3 is 12 residues long. V lost 2 bases and J 4 bases, leaving 4 bases between the germline ends. CDR1 is SGHTA, CDR2 FQGNSA, per germline. CDR3 in amino acids: CASSLTADTQYF. For the CDR3, the DNA is TGTGCCAGCAGCTTAACGGCAGATACGCAGTATTTT.

This chain joins TRBV5-8 and TRBJ1-5; D is uncertain. Looked up from germline, CDR1 is SGHTS and CDR2 is YDEGEE. Deletions cut 0 bases from V and 5 bases from J, with 12 bases between. The CDR3 loop spans 15 amino acids. CDR3 residues: CASSLGSWGYQPQHF. CDR3 bases: TGTGCCAGCAGCTTGGGTTCGTGGGGTTATCAGCCCCAGCATTTT.

A single count supports this clone. This CDR3 is CASSEGGTADIILGYTF. CDR3 sequence (DNA): TGTGCCAGCAGCGAGGGAGGGACGGCCGATATTATTCTAGGCTACACCTTC. This sequence joins TRBV5-6 and TRBJ1-2, with D tentatively TRBD1 (5 bases). V lost 4 bases and J lost 8, with 27 bases in between. The CDR3 spans 17 residues. CDR1 is SGHDT and CDR2 is YYEEEE in the germline V gene.